The 8 T cell receptor beta chains reported below all come from one sample, sequenced in a study of shared clonotypes between healthy human individuals. Measured with immunoSEQ multiplex PCR; TCRdb has only the in-frame clones, and not every one. This table holds some 2 million clones, 85% to 95% found once. Input material: naive CD4+ T cells sorted from blood. The sample's subset: CD45RA+ positively selected. These receptors all come from a man aged 18 to 29 in good health.

The chain is built from TRBV18 and TRBJ2-5; no definite D call. In germline, CDR1 is KGHSH, CDR2 LQKENI. Deletions cut 4 bases from V and 5 bases from J, with 8 bases between. The CDR3 has 12 residues. CDR3 nucleotides: TGTGCCAGCTCACTAATCGGCGAGACCCAGTACTTC. Translated: CASSLIGETQYF.

The rearrangement joins TRBV7-2 to TRBJ2-7, with no clear D. V lost 7 bases to trimming and J lost 2 bases, with 12 bases between them. Germline CDR1 SGHTA, CDR2 FQGNSA. This CDR3 has 13 residues. The CDR3 nucleotides read TGTGCCAGCACCCTGAGCTGGGCCTACGAGCAGTACTTC. Translation: CASTLSWAYEQYF.

The chain uses TRBV7-6 and TRBJ2-7, with D tentatively TRBD1 (5 bases). Germline CDR1 reads SGHVS; CDR2 reads FNYEAQ. The V and J ends lost 1 base and 3 bases respectively, with 10 bases between them. The length of the CDR3 is 14 residues. CDR3 protein: CASSLDAGRYEQYF. The CDR3 coding sequence is TGTGCCAGCAGCTTAGACGCAGGGCGCTACGAGCAGTACTTC.

The chain couples TRBV7-9 to TRBJ1-2; TRBD1 matches at 7 bases. The CDR3 sequence is 14 residues long. Trimming removed 0 bases from V and 5 bases from J; junction bases left unmatched: 3. Germline loops: CDR1 SEHNR, CDR2 FQNEAQ (reference sequence). The CDR3 loop reads CASSLALGQYGYTF. CDR3 nucleotides: TGTGCCAGCAGCTTAGCGCTGGGACAGTATGGCTACACCTTC.

The chain recombines TRBV27 with TRBJ1-6; TRBD1 is a possible D gene (6 bases). The germline gives CDR1 MNHEY, CDR2 SMNVEV (reference sequence). The CDR3 has 15 residues. V dropped 7 bases and J dropped 4 bases, with 14 bases sitting between them. This chain's CDR3 is CASNPDRNYNSPLHF. CDR3 DNA: TGTGCCAGCAACCCAGACAGGAATTATAATTCACCCCTCCACTTT.

The rearrangement uses TRBV5-6 and TRBJ1-4, with 8 bases fitting TRBD1. CDR3 length: 15 amino acids. The germline V gene encodes CDR1 SGHDT and CDR2 YYEEEE. V gave up 4 bases and J gave up 3 bases; unmatched junction bases: 5. Written as DNA, the CDR3 is TGTGCCAGCAGCGACACAGGGGGGGCTAATGAAAAACTGTTTTTT. This codes for CASSDTGGANEKLFF.

Details on this clone: The same CDR3 can be traced to other DNA sequences in this sample. V is TRBV10-3 and J is TRBJ2-1; the match to TRBD2 covers 7 bases. The length of the CDR3 is 14 residues. The ends lost 2 bases at V and 8 bases at J; junction bases unmatched: 6. Germline loops: CDR1 ENHRY, CDR2 SYGVKD. Here the CDR3 DNA reads TGTGCCATCAGTGAGAGTCCAGGGAGGGATGAGCAGTTCTTC. Amino acids: CAISESPGRDEQFF.

This clone was counted once. This chain connects TRBV28 to TRBJ2-1, with 15 bases fitting TRBD2. The CDR3 is 18 residues long. Germline V gene lookup returns CDR1 MDHEN and CDR2 SYDVKM. V lost 5 bases, J lost 4 bases, and 9 bases stayed unmatched. CDR3 in DNA: TGTGCCAGCAGTCCCGGACTAGCGGGGGGGAAAGGGTACAATGAGCAGTTCTTC. Protein sequence: CASSPGLAGGKGYNEQFF.